Given below is one TCR beta chain in context. Its antigen remains unidentified. No per-base quality is available; no much larger clone lies one base away. This record belongs to a study of PD-L1 blockade in urothelial cancer (dated by TCRdb to the late 2010s). Study-wide context: Every patient began therapy at some point between 2013 and 2015 and was given atezolizumab 1,200 mg intravenously every 3 weeks. Nine patients achieved durable clinical benefit and 20 did not. An exploratory multi-omic analysis was conducted of the somatic, immune and clinical correlates of response to PD-L1 blockade with atezolizumab in urothelial cancer. Twenty-five of 29 patients were identified as males with urothelial cancer of bladder origin, and a prior smoking history was reported by 18 of 29 patients. An ECOG performance status of 0 or 1 was recorded for the patients, and 0 to 3 prior chemotherapy regimens had been received by the patients. Blood samples were analyzed at 3 weeks after treatment start (second dose) and at 6 weeks after treatment start. In the same patients who had TCR sequencing, pretreatment tumors also underwent whole exome sequencing and RNA sequencing. Under 30 patients had pretreatment blood TCR-seq, around 25 had at least one posttreatment blood collection, and around 25 had tumor TCR-seq. Blood samples gave a median of roughly 150,000 T cells and 80,000 or so unique TCRs, with a median clonality of about 0.078. Pretreatment tumor samples, along with matched peripheral blood collected serially before and after atezolizumab treatment, underwent TCR sequencing. Durable clinical benefit was defined as a progression-free survival longer than 6 months, and TCR features were additionally tested against progression-free survival and overall survival. Points the paper makes about the study in general: Improved progression-free and overall survival was found to be associated with pretreatment peripheral blood TCR clonality below the median. Because the sample size was small (n ≈ 31) and many exploratory analyses were performed, the results are intended to be hypothesis-generating. Among patients with durable benefit, tumor-associated TCR clones showed greater expansion in peripheral blood 3 weeks after treatment started (n of about 20, p = 0.022).

The intended sense of this specimen's time point label: pretreatment peripheral blood. A cohort of about 31 patients with locally advanced or metastatic urothelial carcinoma, treated at Memorial Sloan Kettering on a trial protocol, was included. Peripheral blood mononuclear cells were collected from each patient pretreatment and during treatment, giving between 1 and 8 total time points per patient. The Qiagen DNeasy Blood extraction kit was used to purify genomic DNA from total PBMCs and tumor samples. Collected pretreatment and during treatment, PBMCs were isolated and stored as previously described. To estimate absolute template abundance from read counts, synthetic TCR analog templates were spiked into each PCR. The immunoSEQ assay was used to amplify TCRbeta CDR3 regions from genomic DNA with bias-controlled V and J gene primers. Sequencing of rearranged TCRbeta segments was done at approximately 20X coverage. The study's processing was this. Clustering was used to correct sequencing errors, and CDR3s were annotated against IMGT to assign V, D and J genes. Only productive TCRbeta rearrangements were used in downstream analyses, excluding out-of-frame or stop-codon sequences. Clonality was computed as one minus Shannon entropy normalized by the log of the number of unique productive sequences. Fisher's exact test with Benjamini-Hochberg correction, using a cutoff of adjusted p below 0.01, was how clones that differed between time points or between blood and tumor were identified. TCRdb holds this immuneACCESS table with in-frame rearrangements only. Some clones are missing; in checked studies, unresolved V genes explain under half, and the rest has no known cause. V and J calls and clone size follow that table, whereas D and trimming were derived from the DNA. The sample table contains 60,000 to 75,000 clones; only one count was recorded for more than 75% of them. The ten largest clones capture about 15% of the sample.

The germline V end is reduced by 5 bases and the J end by 5 bases; junction bases left unmatched: 6. Counted from cysteine to phenylalanine, this CDR3 has 16 amino acids. Just CDR3 DNA is preserved here, 48 bases in frame from base 1. As encoded in the germline V gene, CDR1 is SGHAT while CDR2 is FQNNGV. The chain couples TRBV11-2 to TRBJ2-1, and 13 junction bases match TRBD2. Sequenced material: PBMCs, taken around atezolizumab (anti-PD-L1) treatment. The TCR originated in a man in his fifties or sixties with urothelial cancer. Here the CDR3 is given as CASSHGTSGANNEQFF. The nucleotides read TGTGCCAGCAGCCATGGGACTAGCGGGGCTAACAATGAGCAGTTCTTC. The entire variable domain, with the stretches around the CDR3 drawn from the reference TRBV11-2 and TRBJ2-1 proteins, is EAGVAQSPRYKIIEKRQSVAFWCNPISGHATLYWYQQILGQGPKLLIQFQNNGVVDDSQLPKDRFSAERLKGVDSTLKIQPAKLEDSAVYLCASSHGTSGANNEQFFGPGTRLTVL.